This entry features one TCR beta chain sequence. Its target antigen remains unknown. No much larger clone is present one base from it, and per-base qualities are unavailable. Compared with germline, V lacks 4 bases and J lacks 2 bases; bases without a gene match: 3. CDR1 SGHTA and CDR2 FQGTGA were looked up in the germline V gene. Its CDR3 holds 16 amino acids, cysteine through phenylalanine. Just the 48-base CDR3 DNA is kept, in frame starting at base 1. The record originates from a study of cytomegalovirus exposure and HLA in healthy donors (dated by TCRdb to about 2017). In terms of the full investigation: According to an earlier analysis of 550 to 700 of the donors, 150 million to 200 million T cells yielded roughly 110 million unique TCR beta sequences and about 300 Gb of sequence data. The study profiled the T cell repertoires of hundreds of subjects by immunosequencing and related them to cytomegalovirus serostatus. In a later analysis, previously published TCR beta repertoires from 550 to 700 donors were re-analyzed and high-resolution HLA genotyping was added so that TCR occurrence patterns could be studied. The aim of the study was to test whether cataloging public T cell receptors could identify signatures of past pathogen exposure. An earlier analysis of some 500 of the donors used high-throughput TCR beta sequencing to judge whether each TCR beta V gene segment behaved as functional or pseudogenic. Every discovery cohort repertoire had been produced on one sequencing platform. Because of strong linkage in the cohort, four to six DR-DQ haplotypes were treated as single units for association and clustering. A separate validation cohort of 100 to 150 different subjects was used in addition to the 666-subject first cohort. A later genetic analysis took genome-wide SNP genotypes for about 60% of the roughly 670 donors and used that subset as a discovery cohort. To predict cytomegalovirus infection status, the study combined high-throughput TCR immunosequencing, statistical association of individual TCRs with disease status, and machine learning. Both class I and class II loci were covered by HLA typing, at four-digit resolution. The number of donors typed differed by locus, with about 629-630 for A, B, C, DRB1 and DQB1, around 520 for DQA1, approximately 570 for DPA1, and some 450 for DPB1. Rather than using new phenotypic data, the later analysis identified candidate immune exposures from TCR beta sequences and from how often those sequences occurred across donors. Donor age, sex, ethnicity and CMV serostatus were collected together with the repertoire data. An early release that covered some 640 HLA-typed donors contained about 290 gigabases of sequencing data and some 87 million unique TCR sequences. The genetic ancestry cluster associated with self-reported Caucasian donors included about four fifths of the roughly 360 genotyped donors. Among roughly 400 genotyped donors of the cohort, an average of approximately 220,000 unique TCR beta nucleotide sequences was sequenced per donor, of which about 19% were non-productive. General study outcomes and caveats: A further reported finding was that TCR beta sequences accurately predicted the HLA-A and HLA-B alleles for most subjects in the first cohort. Compared with equally common non-associated chains, HLA-associated TCR beta chains in a later analysis were more clonally expanded and had lower generation probabilities. A later analysis associated around 16,000 TCR beta sequences with specific HLA alleles at a false discovery rate of 0.05. A cluster of highly shared sequence variants was judged likely to represent a technical artifact of the sequencing pipeline. For the cohort, immune exposure information was limited to CMV serostatus. Because counts were too low, approximately 18 rarely observed V segments, including chromosome 9 orphons, were excluded from the earlier analysis of some 540 of the donors. While some public TCRs were present in many individuals, most TCR sequences turned up only very rarely across donors. The classifier was reported to diagnose cytomegalovirus status with high specificity and sensitivity in both the original cohort and the validation cohort. Sequencing depth was assumed to be roughly uniform across donors in the presence/absence analyses, though that assumption may not hold. In a later genetic analysis, fewer N-insertions in productive TCRs were reported among donors in an Asian-associated ancestry cluster than the roughly 640-donor mean. The study listed 150 to 200 TCR beta chains as associated with cytomegalovirus. Some IMGT-functional V segments, including TRBV6-2 and TRBV6-3, could not be distinguished by the 87-base-pair reads and were therefore excluded. In a later analysis, TCR association rates were found to vary across HLA loci, with the most associated TCRs seen for DRB1 alleles and the fewest for HLA-C alleles. V-gene and J-gene trimming of TCR beta chains was associated with a missense DCLRE1C variant in a later genetic analysis, and the association was replicated in an independent cohort. Only TCR beta chains were sequenced in this cohort, and the absence of alpha or paired-chain data limited detectable features. A later analysis reported that several top co-occurrence clusters appeared linked to parvovirus B19, influenza, CMV and Epstein-Barr virus. A few of the identified cytomegalovirus-associated TCR beta chains were confirmed in vitro to be specific for cytomegalovirus antigens. Linkage disequilibrium might explain the correlated functional status among segregating V segments, but an unknown experimental factor could not be excluded. In a later analysis, most CMV-associated TCR beta chains were found to appear HLA-restricted, with HLA associations seemingly driven largely by CMV exposure. It was suggested by the authors that the approach could potentially be generalized to other disease states and immunological phenotypes. Broadly in line with IMGT annotations, most TCR beta V segments showed up in productive rearrangements about 87% or about 30% of the time in an earlier analysis of several hundred of the donors. Because HLA typing was missing for some donors at each locus, association tests included only the typed subset. Strong co-occurrence of HLA alleles, especially DR and DQ, made assigning TCR associations to individual alleles difficult.

Libraries were built with the immunoSEQ multiplex PCR assay. For the multiplex PCR, a mixture combining 60 forward primers for TCR Vbeta segments and 13 reverse primers for TCR Jbeta segments was used. A multiplex PCR assay on genomic DNA amplified the CDR3 region of rearranged TCR beta genes. The amplified TCR beta libraries were sequenced on the Illumina HiSeq System as 87-base-pair reads. On the study's bioinformatics: In a later analysis, some 80 million unique TCR beta chains were counted across the 666 repertoires, and roughly 11 million of these chains were shared by at least two donors. A nearest-neighbor algorithm error-corrected the raw reads and collapsed the reads into unique sequences, merging closely related sequences to remove PCR and sequencing errors. CDR3 sequences were aligned to IMGT reference sequences to assign V, D and J gene segments. For a sequence to be retained, a match of at least six nucleotides was required to both a V gene segment and a J gene segment. A rearrangement counted as productive if the CDR3 had no stop codons and remained in frame with V and J, and every other rearrangement counted as non-productive. Following IMGT convention, CDR3 was defined as the stretch from the second conserved V-encoded cysteine up to the conserved J-encoded phenylalanine. The earlier analysis of a few hundred of the donors excluded sequences that lacked an unambiguous match to a single V gene segment. In an earlier analysis of 587 of the donors, a V segment was called functional when productive rearrangements were above 56.7%, and segregating when the standard deviation between donors exceeded 5%. To diagnose cytomegalovirus status from the catalog of TCR beta chain sequences, a statistical classification framework was built. A later analysis assigned V and J genes by comparing TCR nucleotide sequences with IMGT/GENE-DB human TR gene sequences. In a later analysis, CDR3 sequences and most-parsimonious VDJ recombination scenarios were assigned using the TCRdist pipeline. In a later analysis, each TCR beta chain was defined by its CDR3 amino acid sequence together with its V-gene family, and reads without a unique V-gene family were excluded. A later analysis removed 600 or so highly shared, low-generation-probability nucleotide sequences to deal with suspected cross-contamination and a sequencing artifact. In a later analysis, a clonal expansion index was calculated for each public chain from normalized within-repertoire ranks of inferred template counts. A later analysis computed generation probabilities with a VDJ recombination model fitted to out-of-frame rearrangements, and checked the results against IGoR. In a later analysis, TCR-TCR, TCR-HLA and TCR-CMV co-occurrence was scored with hypergeometric tests, and a repertoire-size bias correction was applied to TCR pairs. A later analysis estimated false discovery rates by permuting HLA or CMV assignments 20 times. In a later analysis, co-occurring TCRs were grouped using DBSCAN, with TCRdist sequence similarity added in when clustering inside HLA-allele-positive subsets. For co-occurrence clustering, repertoires with fewer than 30,000 or more than 120,000 public chains were excluded, along with 5 or 6 repertoires with anomalous nucleotide sharing. What TCRdb holds here is the immuneACCESS table cut down to in-frame rearrangements. Part of the clones is not present; checked against another copy, under half of the missing clones reflect an unresolved V gene, and the others are unexplained. The V and J calls and the clone size are those of that table, but D and trimming were determined from the DNA. A total of approximately 140,000 clones appear in this sample, about 80% of them only once. The ten biggest clones cover 4% to 5% of the sample.

The cohort was made up of approximately 670 healthy bone marrow donors. All cohort members were sampled while nominally healthy, although unrecorded immune exposures were likely present. The donor was CMV seropositive and was included in the group of 289 seropositive cohort members. A peripheral blood sample was provided by each donor, and peripheral blood mononuclear cells were used for TCR beta sequencing. The Qiagen DNeasy Blood Extraction Kit was used to extract genomic DNA from the blood cell samples. The receptor comes from a man aged 40-55 years in good health and CMV-seropositive. The rearrangement combines TRBV7-3 with TRBJ2-3; 13 middle bases align to TRBD2. Sequencing was done on a sample of PBMCs. The CDR3 is CASSSGTSGVTDTQYF. The nucleotide sequence reads TGTGCCAGCAGCTCTGGGACTAGCGGGGTCACAGATACGCAGTATTTT.